This T cell receptor beta chain was documented in a study of blood T cell repertoires in COVID-19. Study details: Spain, Italy and the United States supplied samples that represented acute and convalescent COVID-19.

In the study's own analysis: Nucleated cell number was recorded as an estimate derived from reference gene primer amplification. The protocol was immunoSEQ multiplex PCR, while the TCRdb copy is restricted to in-frame clones and leaves out a portion. Clone size and V and J calls were adopted from that table, with D and trimming inferred from the DNA. Of 55,000 to 85,000 clones listed, 81% are singletons. There are 15 residues in the CDR3. V lost 5 bases and J lost 4; bases outside the gene matches: 5. Germline CDR1 LNHDA, CDR2 SQIVND (reference sequence). This clone was detected a few times. Sequencing was carried out using peripheral blood. The rearrangement joins TRBV19 to TRBJ2-3, with 11 bases matching TRBD1. The source is a woman between 65 and 79 years old with acute or convalescent COVID-19. CDR3 DNA sequence: TGTGCCAGTAGTTCTTGGACAGGGGGCCCAGATACGCAGTATTTT. Translating it yields CASSSWTGGPDTQYF.